The rows below give T cell receptor beta chains drawn from one sample of a study of blood T cell repertoires in COVID-19. TCRdb's table, derived via immunoSEQ multiplex PCR, lists solely in-frame clones and lacks some. In the table there are a few hundred thousand clones, around 80% of which are singletons. The sample comprised peripheral blood. The receptors shown here come from a woman aged 80 or older with active or convalescent COVID-19. The CDR3 runs from the conserved cysteine through the conserved F or W. D genes are given only for firm matches. Some rows mark clone size as missing; the rest say once, few, many or name a class of expanded clone.

clone_size,v_call,j_call,d_call,cdr3_aa,cdr3_nt
.,TRBV7-9,TRBJ1-2,.,CASSFLQTDNYGYTF,TGTGCCAGCAGCTTTTTACAGACAGATAACTATGGCTACACCTTC
.,TRBV18,TRBJ2-1,TRBD1,CASSPGTEKNEQFF,TGTGCCAGCTCACCAGGGACAGAAAAAAATGAGCAGTTCTTC
.,TRBV30,TRBJ1-2,.,CAWSRPREGGYTF,TGTGCCTGGAGCAGGCCCCGGGAGGGCGGCTACACCTTC
once,TRBV6-4,TRBJ1-2,.,CASSDVAGYGYTF,TGTGCCAGCAGTGACGTCGCGGGCTATGGCTACACCTTC
.,TRBV24-1,TRBJ1-5,.,CATSDAGTTSNQPQHF,TGTGCCACCAGTGACGCTGGGACAACTAGCAATCAGCCCCAGCATTTT
once,TRBV28,TRBJ2-1,TRBD1,CASRPMTGWDNEQFF,TGTGCCAGCAGGCCTATGACAGGGTGGGACAATGAGCAGTTCTTC
.,TRBV6-5,TRBJ1-2,.,CASRHTTANYGYTF,TGTGCCAGCAGACATACAACAGCAAACTATGGCTACACCTTC
.,TRBV2,TRBJ2-7,TRBD2,CASRSWTSGSAYEQYF,TGTGCCAGCAGATCCTGGACTAGCGGGAGTGCCTACGAGCAGTACTTC
.,TRBV7-2,TRBJ1-6,.,CASSSTRRSSYNSPLHF,TGTGCCAGCAGCTCAACCAGACGGAGCTCCTATAATTCACCCCTCCACTTT
.,TRBV7-9,TRBJ2-1,TRBD1,CASSSYRGVNEQFF,TGTGCCAGCAGCTCCTACAGGGGAGTCAATGAGCAGTTCTTC
.,TRBV5-4,TRBJ2-2,TRBD2,CASSLDGTSANGGELFF,TGTGCCAGCAGCTTGGATGGGACTAGCGCCAACGGGGGGGAGCTGTTTTTT
.,TRBV6-4,TRBJ2-1,TRBD2,CASRRDSGSLGEQFF,TGTGCCAGCAGACGGGATAGCGGGAGTTTGGGTGAGCAGTTCTTC
.,TRBV29-1,TRBJ1-2,.,CSVSPGGLGGYTF,TGCAGCGTTTCCCCCGGGGGTCTAGGTGGCTACACCTTC
.,TRBV19,TRBJ1-1,TRBD1,CASIGDRGFGEAFF,TGTGCCAGTATCGGGGACAGGGGATTCGGTGAAGCTTTCTTT
.,TRBV29-1,TRBJ1-1,.,CSVGQNTEAFF,TGCAGCGTTGGACAGAACACTGAAGCTTTCTTT
.,TRBV20-1,TRBJ1-2,.,CSAQINYGYTF,TGCAGTGCTCAAATTAACTATGGCTACACCTTC
.,TRBV6-6,TRBJ2-7,.,CASSYSGSGYSYEQYF,TGTGCCAGCAGTTACTCGGGGAGCGGGTATTCCTACGAGCAGTACTTC
.,TRBV7-2,TRBJ2-7,TRBD2,CASSSLPRSSGGKIRYF,TGTGCCAGCAGCTCCCTCCCCCGATCTAGCGGGGGAAAAATACGGTACTTC
.,TRBV10-3,TRBJ2-7,.,CAISAEVHEQYF,TGTGCCATCAGTGCTGAGGTCCACGAGCAGTACTTC
.,TRBV28,TRBJ2-1,TRBD2,CASTETRGGLAGNNEQFF,TGTGCCAGCACCGAAACCCGGGGAGGGCTAGCGGGGAACAATGAGCAGTTCTTC
.,TRBV19,TRBJ1-1,.,CASSGRVNTEAFF,TGTGCCAGTAGTGGCAGGGTAAACACTGAAGCTTTCTTT
.,TRBV29-1,TRBJ1-5,TRBD1,CSVGTGFSSNQPQHF,TGCAGCGTTGGGACAGGGTTTTCTAGCAATCAGCCCCAGCATTTT
.,TRBV7-2,TRBJ2-2,.,CASSPGRTGELFF,TGTGCCAGCAGCCCAGGGCGGACCGGGGAGCTGTTTTTT
.,TRBV6-4,TRBJ2-1,TRBD2,CASRPERESNEQFF,TGTGCCAGCAGACCCGAGCGGGAGTCCAATGAGCAGTTCTTC
.,TRBV9,TRBJ2-6,.,CASSPSPNSGANVLTF,TGTGCCAGCAGCCCCTCACCTAACTCTGGGGCCAACGTCCTGACTTTC
.,TRBV4-1,TRBJ1-4,.,CASSPPPGPEKLFF,TGCGCCAGCAGCCCTCCCCCAGGGCCTGAAAAACTGTTTTTT
.,TRBV20-1,TRBJ2-6,.,CSASLDGAGANVLTF,TGCAGTGCTAGTTTAGACGGGGCTGGGGCCAACGTCCTGACTTTC
.,TRBV25-1,TRBJ1-4,.,CASSIGGTTNEKLFF,TGTGCCAGCAGTATCGGGGGAACAACTAATGAAAAACTGTTTTTT
.,TRBV7-2,TRBJ2-1,TRBD2,CASRSTPSLAGASMNEQFF,TGTGCCAGCAGATCAACCCCTAGCTTAGCGGGAGCGAGTATGAATGAGCAGTTCTTC
.,TRBV29-1,TRBJ2-6,.,CSVVRLSGANVLTF,TGCAGCGTTGTTCGGTTATCTGGGGCCAACGTCCTGACTTTC
.,TRBV30,TRBJ2-3,TRBD2,CASPGREGTDTQYF,TGTGCCTCGCCCGGGCGGGAGGGAACAGATACGCAGTATTTT
.,TRBV12-5,TRBJ1-2,TRBD1,CARRDSPNYGYTF,TGTGCTAGAAGGGACAGCCCTAACTATGGCTACACCTTC
.,TRBV24-1,TRBJ2-3,.,CATRGGGPTDTQYF,TGTGCCACCAGAGGAGGGGGCCCCACAGATACGCAGTATTTT
.,TRBV29-1,TRBJ1-2,.,CSAQGGSSYGYTF,TGCAGCGCCCAGGGCGGCTCTTCCTATGGCTACACCTTC
.,TRBV2,TRBJ1-4,TRBD1,CASSAGQGNIYGEKLFF,TGTGCCAGCAGCGCGGGACAGGGTAATATTTACGGTGAAAAACTGTTTTTT
.,TRBV5-1,TRBJ2-2,.,CASSFNRAGGELFF,TGCGCCAGCAGCTTTAACAGGGCCGGCGGGGAGCTGTTTTTT
.,TRBV30,TRBJ1-4,.,CAWSVKGLLRGEKLFF,TGTGCCTGGAGTGTAAAGGGACTCCTCCGGGGTGAAAAACTGTTTTTT
.,TRBV5-1,TRBJ2-2,.,CASSLEGVLFF,TGCGCCAGCAGCTTGGAAGGGGTGCTGTTTTTT
.,TRBV3-1/TRBV3-2,TRBJ1-2,.,CASSQGEANYGYTF,TGTGCCAGCAGCCAAGGAGAAGCTAACTATGGTTACACCTTC
once,TRBV7-9,TRBJ2-7,.,CASSTQGRGAENNEQYF,TGTGCCAGCAGCACCCAGGGGAGGGGGGCAGAAAACAACGAGCAGTACTTC
.,TRBV7-2,TRBJ2-2,.,CASRPGDMTGELFF,TGTGCCAGCAGGCCAGGGGATATGACCGGGGAGCTGTTTTTT
.,TRBV28,TRBJ2-1,TRBD2,CASSLLAGPGNEQFF,TGTGCCAGCAGTTTACTAGCGGGGCCGGGGAATGAGCAGTTCTTC
once,TRBV21-1,TRBJ2-7,.,CASPTQEGVYEQYF,TGTGCCAGCCCAACACAGGAGGGCGTCTACGAGCAGTACTTC
.,TRBV4-1,TRBJ1-2,.,CASSQVLGPNYGYTF,TGCGCCAGCAGCCAAGTCCTAGGTCCTAACTATGGCTACACCTTC
once,TRBV9,TRBJ2-4,.,CASSVAAGAKNIQYF,TGTGCCAGCAGCGTAGCGGCAGGAGCCAAAAACATTCAGTACTTC
.,TRBV2,TRBJ1-1,.,CASRRTRDTEAFF,TGTGCCAGCAGGCGGACGAGGGACACTGAAGCTTTCTTT
.,TRBV29-1,TRBJ1-2,.,CSVEKQGNGYTF,TGCAGCGTTGAAAAACAGGGTAATGGCTACACCTTC
.,TRBV11-2,TRBJ1-2,.,CASSSRQTANYGYTF,TGTGCCAGCAGCTCCAGACAGACAGCTAACTATGGCTACACCTTC
few,TRBV5-4,TRBJ1-4,.,CASSLWAQEKLFF,TGTGCCAGCAGCTTGTGGGCCCAAGAAAAACTGTTTTTT
.,TRBV7-2,TRBJ2-2,.,CASSDYNTGELFF,TGTGCCAGCAGCGACTATAACACCGGGGAGCTGTTTTTT
.,TRBV28,TRBJ2-7,.,CASSLGRGRNEQYF,TGTGCCAGCAGTTTAGGCAGGGGGAGGAACGAGCAGTACTTC
once,TRBV10-3,TRBJ2-2,.,CAISGRRGAITGELFF,TGTGCCATCAGCGGACGGAGGGGAGCGATCACCGGGGAGCTGTTTTTT
.,TRBV9,TRBJ1-2,TRBD1,CASSYGQGWYGYTF,TGTGCCAGCAGCTACGGACAGGGGTGGTATGGCTACACCTTC
few,TRBV11-3,TRBJ1-1,.,CASSFMTVGTEAFF,TGTGCCAGCAGCTTTATGACAGTTGGTACTGAAGCTTTCTTT
few,TRBV7-3,TRBJ2-2,.,CASSLGGYNTGELFF,TGTGCCAGCAGCTTAGGCGGCTACAACACCGGGGAGCTGTTTTTT